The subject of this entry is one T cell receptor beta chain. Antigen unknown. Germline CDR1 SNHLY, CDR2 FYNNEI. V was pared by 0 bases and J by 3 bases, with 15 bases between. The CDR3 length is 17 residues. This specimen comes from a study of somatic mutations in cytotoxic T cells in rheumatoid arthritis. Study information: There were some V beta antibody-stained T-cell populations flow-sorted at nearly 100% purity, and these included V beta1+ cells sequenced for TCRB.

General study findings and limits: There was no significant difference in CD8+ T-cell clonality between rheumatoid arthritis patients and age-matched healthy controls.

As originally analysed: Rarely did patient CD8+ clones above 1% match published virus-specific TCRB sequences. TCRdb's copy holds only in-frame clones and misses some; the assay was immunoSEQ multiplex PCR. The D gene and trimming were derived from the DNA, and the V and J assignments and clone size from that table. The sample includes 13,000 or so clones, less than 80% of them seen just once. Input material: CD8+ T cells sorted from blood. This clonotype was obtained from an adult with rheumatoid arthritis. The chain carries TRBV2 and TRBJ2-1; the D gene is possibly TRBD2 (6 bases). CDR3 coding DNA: TGTGCCAGCAGTGAAGCCCCCGGGACTGGTATCTACAATGAGCAGTTCTTC. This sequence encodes CASSEAPGTGIYNEQFF.